Each of the 26 T cell receptor beta chains below was sequenced from the same sample in a study of cytomegalovirus exposure and HLA in healthy donors. PCR employed 60 Vbeta and 13 Jbeta primers. Data came from immunoSEQ multiplex PCR; TCRdb stores just in-frame clones and leaves some out. The sample consists of 110,000 to 150,000 clones, about 80% of them appearing once. The sample consisted of PBMCs. All receptors come from a woman aged 40 to 50 in good health and CMV-seronegative.

J is TRBJ1-2 and V is TRBV5-6; D remains unclear. This CDR3 spans 13 amino acids. Germline lookup yields CDR1 SGHDT and CDR2 YYEEEE. V was cut by 2 bases and J by 6 bases, with 11 bases left in between. The CDR3 sequence: CASSLWTGNGYTF. The DNA of the CDR3 is TGTGCCAGCAGCTTATGGACGGGAAATGGCTACACCTTC.

The chain is built from TRBV28 and TRBJ1-1; perhaps TRBD1 as D (6 bases). This CDR3 comprises 16 residues. Germline V gene data show CDR1 as MDHEN and CDR2 as SYDVKM. The V end lost 5 bases, the J end lost 2 bases, and 18 bases lay between the germline ends. The CDR3 DNA sequence: TGTGCCAGCAGTGTGCTACAGGGAGTTTATAACACTGAAGCTTTCTTT. It encodes CASSVLQGVYNTEAFF.

This clone was observed a handful of times. The chain combines TRBV7-2 with TRBJ2-3, with D perhaps matching TRBD1 (6 bases). The CDR3 length is 14 residues. CDR1 and CDR2 (germline): SGHTA, FQGNSA. V dropped 8 bases and J dropped 4 bases, with 16 bases sitting between them. The CDR3 sequence: CASQNRVSSDTQYF. The DNA for the CDR3 is TGTGCCAGCCAAAACAGGGTATCATCAGATACGCAGTATTTT.

The V and J genes are TRBV4-3 and TRBJ1-2; 7 nucleotides align to TRBD1. The CDR3 length is 15 residues. J gave up 4 bases and V 5 bases, and 10 bases lay outside the gene matches. The germline V gene encodes CDR1 LGHNA and CDR2 YSLEER. The CDR3 loop reads CASSSKRQGVYGYTF. DNA of the CDR3: TGCGCCAGCAGCTCAAAGAGGCAGGGGGTCTATGGCTACACCTTC.

The chain uses TRBV11-2 and TRBJ1-1, with D possibly being TRBD1 (6 bases). CDR1 is SGHAT, CDR2 FQNNGV, per germline. The CDR3 length is 12 residues. V lost 10 bases and J 4 bases, leaving 13 bases between the germline ends. CDR3 bases: TGTGCCATCTCGGGGGGCCCCACTGAAGCTTTCTTT. The encoded protein is CAISGGPTEAFF.

The V call is TRBV10-3, the J call TRBJ1-4, with 12 bases aligning to TRBD1. The V and J ends lost 2 bases and 8 bases, in that order; junction bases with no gene match: 9. The V gene's germline CDR1 is ENHRY and CDR2 SYGVKD. The CDR3 loop spans 17 amino acids. The CDR3 is CAISETSSGTGGEKLFF. CDR3 nucleotides: TGTGCCATCAGTGAGACTTCCTCCGGGACAGGGGGCGAAAAACTGTTTTTT.

V usage is TRBV27 and J usage is TRBJ1-5; the D gene is possibly TRBD1 (5 bases). The CDR3 sequence is 14 residues long. Trimming removed 7 bases at V and 2 bases at J, with 12 bases between. Germline CDR1 MNHEY, CDR2 SMNVEV (reference sequence). The CDR3 reads CASTPGGGNQPQHF. CDR3 DNA sequence: TGTGCCAGCACCCCGGGGGGTGGCAATCAGCCCCAGCATTTT.

This chain links TRBV28 with TRBJ1-5, with D possibly matching TRBD1 (5 bases). Trimming shortened V by 3 bases and J by 6 bases, and 9 bases separated the two germline ends. Germline CDR1 is MDHEN and CDR2 is SYDVKM. CDR3 length equals 13 residues. The CDR3 DNA follows: TGTGCCAGCAGTTTCGGCAGGGTTCAGCCCCAGCATTTT. Its protein is CASSFGRVQPQHF.

The chain couples TRBV4-3 to TRBJ2-7; D unclear. Germline loops: CDR1 LGHNA, CDR2 YSLEER. The CDR3 runs 16 residues. V lost 0 bases, J lost 0 bases, and 12 bases lay in between. This CDR3 reads CASSQEPPQSSYEQYF. The CDR3 coding sequence is TGCGCCAGCAGCCAAGAACCCCCCCAGTCCTCCTACGAGCAGTACTTC.

The chain uses TRBV30 and TRBJ2-7, with 10 bases fitting TRBD1. The germline gives CDR1 GTSNPN, CDR2 SVGIG (reference sequence). V lost 4 bases and J lost 3; bases outside the gene matches: 3. This CDR3 contains 13 residues. The CDR3 sequence: CAWNRDRGYEQYF. The DNA of the CDR3 is TGTGCCTGGAACCGGGACAGGGGCTACGAGCAGTACTTC. The whole variable domain, remainder taken from reference TRBV30 and TRBJ2-7, is SQTIHQWPATLVQPVGSPLSLECTVEGTSNPNLYWYRQAAGRGLQLLFYSVGIGQISSEVPQNLSASRPQDRQFILSSKKLLLSDSGFYLCAWNRDRGYEQYFGPGTRLTVT.

The chain combines TRBV29-1 with TRBJ1-4; D unresolved. The ends were cut back, 6 bases at V and 8 bases at J, with 13 bases in the middle. The CDR3 has 12 residues. Germline V lookup: CDR1 SQVTM, CDR2 ANQGSEA. The CDR3 protein is CSVARQGEKLFF. The CDR3 nucleotides read TGCAGCGTAGCAAGACAAGGCGAAAAACTGTTTTTT.

V gene TRBV29-1 combines with J gene TRBJ2-7; TRBD1 aligns across 10 bases. The CDR3 length is 13 residues. The V segment lost 6 bases and the J segment 5 bases; nucleotides outside the gene matches: 7. The V gene's germline CDR1 is SQVTM and CDR2 ANQGSEA. CDR3 region: CSVGTGVGDEQYF. The CDR3 DNA sequence: TGCAGCGTAGGGACAGGGGTCGGGGACGAGCAGTACTTC.

The rearrangement joins TRBV4-3 to TRBJ2-3; weak D call: TRBD2 (5 bases). There are 15 residues in the CDR3. Germline V CDR1 and CDR2: LGHNA, YSLEER. V dropped 4 bases and J dropped 2 bases, with 13 bases sitting between them. The CDR3 sequence is CASSLRFGDTDTQYF. The CDR3 DNA follows: TGCGCCAGCAGCCTACGTTTCGGGGACACAGATACGCAGTATTTT.

The chain uses TRBV4-3 and TRBJ1-5, with TRBD1 matching over 12 bases. Germline assignment: CDR1 LGHNA and CDR2 YSLEER. The CDR3 extends over 16 amino acids. V gave up 3 bases and J gave up 7 bases; unmatched junction bases: 7. The CDR3 DNA reads TGCGCCAGCAGCCAGACCGGGACAGGGGGCCGACAGCCCCAGCATTTT. Translated, it gives CASSQTGTGGRQPQHF.

The V call is TRBV30, the J call TRBJ1-1, with TRBD1 matching 10 bases. This CDR3 is built from 14 residues. From germline, CDR1 is GTSNPN and CDR2 SVGIG (reference sequence). Trimming cost V 1 base and J 5 bases; bases outside gene matches: 4. The CDR3 DNA reads TGTGCCTGGAGTGAGGGACAGGGGTGGACTGAAGCTTTCTTT. Its protein is CAWSEGQGWTEAFF.

The V and J genes are TRBV6-1 and TRBJ2-7, with 11 bases matching TRBD1. The J segment lost 6 bases and the V segment lost 5 bases, leaving 6 bases of the junction unmatched. The CDR3 loop spans 14 amino acids. Germline V gives CDR1 MNHNS, CDR2 SASEGT. CDR3 loop: CASSFPGQGVEQYF. The CDR3 nucleotides read TGTGCCAGCAGTTTTCCGGGACAGGGGGTCGAGCAGTACTTC.

The V call is TRBV7-3, the J call TRBJ2-7, with D possibly matching TRBD1 (8 bases). The germline V and J ends were trimmed by 5 bases and 7 bases, with 15 bases remaining between them. Per the germline V gene, CDR1 is SGHTA and CDR2 is FQGTGA. The CDR3 extends over 13 amino acids. The CDR3 bases are TGTGCCAGCAGCCAGGACAGGGAGGGGGAGCAGTACTTC. It codes for CASSQDREGEQYF.

This clone is a singleton in its sample. This chain joins TRBV27 and TRBJ1-1; no reliable D call. The CDR3 loop spans 14 amino acids. V was trimmed by 1 base and J by 8 bases, leaving 14 bases between them. CDR1 and CDR2 from the germline V gene are MNHEY and SMNVEV (reference sequence). Written as DNA, the CDR3 is TGTGCCAGCAGTTTATGGCTGGGCACCAGGGAAGCTTTCTTT. Translation gives CASSLWLGTREAFF.

The chain uses TRBV4-2 and TRBJ2-5; TRBD2 might be the D (5 bases). Germline V gene data show CDR1 as LGHNA and CDR2 as YNFKEQ. Trimming removed 0 bases from V and 5 bases from J, with 10 bases in between. The CDR3 runs to 14 residues. CDR3 sequence (DNA): TGTGCCAGCAGCCAAGATCGCGGGCGCGAGACCCAGTACTTC. This sequence encodes CASSQDRGRETQYF.

The J gene is TRBJ1-2, the V gene TRBV28; D uncertain. V lost 3 bases and J 8 bases, leaving 10 bases between the germline ends. This CDR3 has 12 residues. Germline V gene data show CDR1 as MDHEN and CDR2 as SYDVKM. In DNA form, the CDR3 reads TGTGCCAGCAGTTTGTTTCGTACAGGCTACACCTTC. Translating gives CASSLFRTGYTF.

The sample holds a few counts of this clone. V and J are TRBV5-1 and TRBJ2-2; TRBD1 aligns across 9 bases. The CDR3 totals 14 residues. J gave up 9 bases and V 3 bases, and 6 bases lay outside the gene matches. Germline V gene data show CDR1 as SGHRS and CDR2 as YFSETQ. Here the CDR3 DNA reads TGCGCCAGCAGCTCGGGACAGGGTCCCTGGGAGCTGTTTTTT. Its translation is CASSSGQGPWELFF.

The CDR3 loop is CASSTSPRSYEQYF. CDR3 DNA sequence: TGTGCCAGCAGCACCTCTCCCCGGTCCTACGAGCAGTACTTC. The chain uses TRBV7-2 and TRBJ2-7; D is undetermined. Germline V gene lookup returns CDR1 SGHTA and CDR2 FQGNSA. V dropped 5 bases and J dropped 1 base, with 12 bases sitting between them. The CDR3 length is 14 residues.

This clone has a single count. The chain combines TRBV30 with TRBJ1-1; TRBD1 matches 9 bases. Losses at the gene ends were 1 base for V and 11 bases for J; bases not matched to a gene: 14. This CDR3 spans 15 amino acids. Germline V gene sequence: CDR1 GTSNPN, CDR2 SVGIG (reference sequence). The CDR3 coding sequence is TGTGCCTGGAGTGCCTCGTTCGACAGGGGGGTCTGGGCTTTCTTT. This codes for CAWSASFDRGVWAFF. Based on the CDR3 plus reference TRBV30 and TRBJ1-1, the full variable domain is SQTIHQWPATLVQPVGSPLSLECTVEGTSNPNLYWYRQAAGRGLQLLFYSVGIGQISSEVPQNLSASRPQDRQFILSSKKLLLSDSGFYLCAWSASFDRGVWAFFGQGTRLTVV.

The V call is TRBV28, the J call TRBJ1-1; TRBD1 matches at 7 bases. V was pared by 4 bases and J by 0 bases, with 8 bases of the junction left unmatched. The CDR3 runs 16 residues. CDR1 is MDHEN, CDR2 SYDVKM, per germline. The CDR3 reads CASSSSYRGVNTEAFF. The CDR3 bases are TGTGCCAGCAGTTCCTCCTACAGGGGTGTGAACACTGAAGCTTTCTTT.

The genes are TRBV5-1 and TRBJ1-3, with 7 positions matching TRBD1. Trimming took 2 bases from V and 1 from J; bases not matched to a gene: 0. Germline CDR1 reads SGHRS; CDR2 reads YFSETQ. This CDR3 spans 14 amino acids. The CDR3: CASSLQGSGNTIYF. Here the CDR3 DNA reads TGCGCCAGCAGCTTACAGGGGTCTGGAAACACCATATATTTT.

The chain carries TRBV29-1 and TRBJ2-2; D gene unclear. The CDR3 covers 13 residues. V was clipped by 5 bases and J by 1 base, with 8 bases between them. Germline V CDR1 and CDR2: SQVTM, ANQGSEA. The CDR3 protein is CSVTSGNTGELFF. CDR3 coding DNA: TGCAGCGTTACGTCGGGGAACACCGGGGAGCTGTTTTTT.